This entry lists 24 T cell receptor beta chains sequenced from one sample in a study of shared clonotypes between healthy human individuals. Only in-frame clones appear in the TCRdb table, and some are missing; sequencing was by immunoSEQ multiplex PCR. This table has roughly 2 million clones, about 95% appearing once. Terminally differentiated effector memory CD45RA+ cells were excluded by CCR7 positive selection of CD45RO-negative cells. Sequencing used naive CD8+ T cells sorted from blood. The receptor set was obtained from a man aged 18 to 29 in good health.

The CDR3 sequence: CASRGPEDYEQYF. CDR3 nucleotide sequence: TGTGCCAGCAGGGGCCCGGAGGACTACGAGCAGTACTTC. The V and J genes are TRBV2 and TRBJ2-7, with D possibly TRBD2 on 5 matching bases. Germline CDR1 is SNHLY and CDR2 is FYNNEI. The CDR3 has 13 amino acids. Trimming took off 6 bases at V and 3 bases at J, with 12 bases between the two ends.

The chain couples TRBV7-9 to TRBJ2-7; no clear D. The CDR3 runs 17 residues. V was trimmed by 2 bases and J by 0 bases, leaving 17 bases between them. Germline V CDR1 and CDR2: SEHNR, FQNEAQ (reference sequence). In nucleotides, the CDR3 is TGTGCCAGCAGCTTATTCGACTTCGGCCTGAGCTCCTACGAGCAGTACTTC. This codes for CASSLFDFGLSSYEQYF.

Notes on this clone: Other nucleotide sequences in the sample specify the same CDR3. This chain links TRBV7-9 with TRBJ2-2; 7 positions match TRBD2. The trim removed 5 bases at V and 3 bases at J, leaving 6 bases unmatched. CDR3 size: 15 residues. Germline CDR1 and CDR2: SEHNR and FQNEAQ (reference sequence). CDR3 region: CASSPPGGDTGELFF. For the CDR3, the DNA is TGTGCCAGCAGCCCACCTGGGGGGGACACCGGGGAGCTGTTTTTT.

The chain uses TRBV6-5 and TRBJ2-1; 9 bases fit TRBD1. The germline gives CDR1 MNHEY, CDR2 SVGAGI. The CDR3 sequence is 16 residues long. J was trimmed by 5 bases and V by 4 bases; bases with no gene match: 9. The DNA of the CDR3 is TGTGCCAGCAGTTCCAGGTGGGACAGGGAAAACAATGAGCAGTTCTTC. This translates into CASSSRWDRENNEQFF.

This clone was observed a single time. The rearrangement links TRBV7-8 to TRBJ2-7, with D unclear. Germline CDR1 and CDR2: SGHVS and FQNEAQ. Trimming left V 4 bases short and J 0 bases short, with 10 bases between. The CDR3 is 14 amino acids. CDR3: CASSSDRPSYEQYF. CDR3 DNA sequence: TGTGCCAGCAGCTCGGACCGACCCTCCTACGAGCAGTACTTC. The full variable domain, its missing parts supplied by reference TRBV7-8 and TRBJ2-7, is GAGVSQSPRYKVAKRGQDVALRCDPISGHVSLFWYQQALGQGPEFLTYFQNEAQLDKSGLPSDRFFAERPEGSVSTLKIQRTQQEDSAVYLCASSSDRPSYEQYFGPGTRLTVT.

J is TRBJ2-7 and V is TRBV6-6, with 10 bases lining up with TRBD1. In germline, CDR1 is MNHNY, CDR2 SVGAGI (reference sequence). The ends lost 6 bases at V and 3 bases at J; junction bases unmatched: 8. This CDR3 region has 15 residues. CDR3 sequence: CASRPTGTGDYEQYF. Written as DNA, the CDR3 is TGTGCCAGCAGACCTACCGGGACAGGGGACTACGAGCAGTACTTC.

In this sample, this clone turned up a few times. The chain combines TRBV9 with TRBJ1-2; TRBD1 is a possible D gene (5 bases). In germline, CDR1 is SGDLS, CDR2 YYNGEE. The ends were cut back, 4 bases at V and 5 bases at J, with 9 bases in the middle. The CDR3 runs to 12 residues. The CDR3, as DNA: TGTGCCAGCAGCCCGGGACTGTATGGCTACACCTTC. Its protein is CASSPGLYGYTF.

This rearrangement joins TRBV6-1 to TRBJ1-2; no reliable D call. Per germline, CDR1 MNHNS and CDR2 SASEGT. V lost 2 bases to trimming and J lost 2 bases, with 15 bases between them. This CDR3 has 16 residues. DNA for the CDR3: TGTGCCAGCAGTGAATCGGAATCCTGGAGGAACTATGGCTACACCTTC. Translated, it gives CASSESESWRNYGYTF.

V usage is TRBV27 and J usage is TRBJ2-3; D is unclear. Trimming pared 3 bases from V and 3 bases from J, leaving 16 bases between. Germline V gives CDR1 MNHEY, CDR2 SMNVEV (reference sequence). The CDR3 extends over 16 amino acids. CDR3 nucleotides: TGTGCCAGCAGTTTCCTCCCCTCTGGAACTACAGATACGCAGTATTTT. Protein: CASSFLPSGTTDTQYF.

The V and J genes are TRBV14 and TRBJ2-2; no clear D gene. Trimming took off 1 base at V and 2 bases at J, with 8 bases between the two ends. The CDR3 is made up of 15 amino acids. CDR1 and CDR2 (germline): SGHDN, FVKESK. DNA of the CDR3: TGTGCCAGCAGCCAAGTCGGCAGCAACACCGGGGAGCTGTTTTTT. This encodes CASSQVGSNTGELFF.

This chain links TRBV25-1 with TRBJ2-7; perhaps TRBD1 as D (5 bases). The length of the CDR3 is 13 residues. Trimming pared 5 bases from V and 6 bases from J, leaving 14 bases between. The germline CDR1 and CDR2 sequences are MGHDK and SYGVNS. The CDR3 DNA reads TGTGCCAGCAGTTACTCAGGGTCAGCCGAGCAGTACTTC. Translation gives CASSYSGSAEQYF.

This chain connects TRBV28 to TRBJ2-2; 8 bases are a match to TRBD2. The CDR3 has 16 amino acids. Germline V gene data show CDR1 as MDHEN and CDR2 as SYDVKM. J lost 0 bases, V lost 6 bases, and 6 bases had no gene match. This CDR3 reads CASSLPGGPNTGELFF. For the CDR3, the DNA is TGTGCCAGCAGCTTACCGGGGGGGCCGAACACCGGGGAGCTGTTTTTT.

The J gene is TRBJ2-7, the V gene TRBV7-2, with D unresolved. This CDR3 spans 14 amino acids. Trimming shortened V by 5 bases and J by 3 bases, and 14 bases separated the two germline ends. Germline CDR1 is SGHTA and CDR2 is FQGNSA. The CDR3 bases are TGTGCCAGCAGCCCCATAGCAGCGAACTACGAGCAGTACTTC. Its translation is CASSPIAANYEQYF.

On this clone: The sample carries other DNA sequences with the same CDR3. The rearrangement links TRBV29-1 to TRBJ2-3, with 8 nucleotides matching TRBD2. The CDR3 totals 14 residues. Germline V gene sequence: CDR1 SQVTM, CDR2 ANQGSEA. V lost 0 bases and J lost 3; bases outside the gene matches: 2. CDR3 coding DNA: TGCAGCGTTGAAGATCGGGGGGGGACAGATACGCAGTATTTT. Residues: CSVEDRGGTDTQYF.

The V and J genes are TRBV2 and TRBJ2-7, with TRBD2 matching 13 bases. Per the germline V gene, CDR1 is SNHLY and CDR2 is FYNNEI. The CDR3 covers 17 residues. Germline trimming cut 6 bases from V and 5 bases from J; bases unmatched to any gene: 13. CDR3 region: CASRGGLAGDPRDEQYF. For the CDR3, the DNA is TGTGCCAGCAGGGGCGGACTAGCGGGGGACCCTCGGGACGAGCAGTACTTC.

In its sample, this clone was seen once. One junction end disagrees with the germline gene, perhaps due to a read error. The chain uses TRBV30 and TRBJ2-4; the D gene is possibly TRBD1 (6 bases). The CDR3 runs 8 residues. The germline CDR1 and CDR2 sequences are GTSNPN and SVGIG (reference sequence). CDR3 sequence (DNA): TGTGCCTGGGGACAGACCCACTTC. Translation: CAWGQTHF.

On this clone: This sample also contains other DNA sequences that code for the same CDR3. The J gene is TRBJ1-2, the V gene TRBV6-5, with TRBD1 identical over 7 bases. The V gene's germline CDR1 is MNHEY and CDR2 SVGAGI. V shed 2 bases and J 4 bases; nucleotides not matched to a gene: 1. The CDR3 sequence is 13 residues long. The DNA of the CDR3 is TGTGCCAGCAGTTACCAGGGGGGCTATGGCTACACCTTC. Translating it yields CASSYQGGYGYTF.

The chain carries TRBV6-1 and TRBJ2-7, with D possibly being TRBD1 (5 bases). Trimming removed 5 bases from V and 3 bases from J, with 17 bases in between. The CDR3 consists of 15 residues. CDR1 is MNHNS, CDR2 SASEGT, per germline. CDR3 in DNA: TGTGCCAGCAGTCAAATCGAGGCCAGGGTCTACGAGCAGTACTTC. As protein: CASSQIEARVYEQYF.

The V call is TRBV6-1, the J call TRBJ2-1; D call uncertain. Germline V lookup: CDR1 MNHNS, CDR2 SASEGT. Trimming took 7 bases from V and 3 from J, leaving 16 bases between them. There are 15 residues in the CDR3. As DNA, the CDR3 is TGTGCCAGCACCCCGCTCGCGGTTCTCTACAATGAGCAGTTCTTC. Translating gives CASTPLAVLYNEQFF.

The chain is built from TRBV21-1 and TRBJ1-1; TRBD1, the table's D call, was not compared with the DNA. TRBV21-1 is termed a pseudogene. CDR3 length: 17 residues. The CDR3 protein is CASSNRQGASMNTEAFF. The CDR3 DNA reads as TGTGCCAGCAGCAACAGGCAGGGGGCTTCCATGAACACTGAAGCTTTCTTT.

The gene calls are TRBV29-1 and TRBJ2-1; D gene unclear. V gave up 7 bases and J gave up 0 bases, with 16 bases separating them. The CDR3 is 15 amino acids. Per germline, CDR1 SQVTM and CDR2 ANQGSEA. The CDR3 bases are TGCAGCGCTCAGGCAGGAGATAGCTCCTACAATGAGCAGTTCTTC. The encoded protein is CSAQAGDSSYNEQFF.

This clone was recorded a few times. The rearrangement links TRBV25-1 to TRBJ1-6; no clear D. V lost 1 base, J lost 10 bases, and 8 bases lay in between. Germline loops: CDR1 MGHDK, CDR2 SYGVNS. The CDR3 is 13 residues long. CDR3 DNA: TGTGCCAGCAGTGAATTAGCGGGATCACCCCTCCACTTT. Translation: CASSELAGSPLHF.

The V call is TRBV4-1, the J call TRBJ2-1, with D maybe TRBD2 (6 bases). The CDR3 consists of 15 residues. Germline loops: CDR1 MGHRA, CDR2 YSYEKL. V was shortened by 1 base and J by 9 bases, with 16 bases between the two germline ends. The CDR3 region is CASSQGSGVRSEQFF. The CDR3 DNA is TGCGCCAGCAGCCAAGGGTCGGGGGTGAGGAGTGAGCAGTTCTTC.

This clone came up once. This chain joins TRBV27 and TRBJ2-1; tentatively, D is TRBD1 (5 bases). The CDR3 runs 15 residues. Trimming pared 6 bases from V and 3 bases from J, leaving 15 bases between. Per the germline V gene, CDR1 is MNHEY and CDR2 is SMNVEV (reference sequence). The CDR3 DNA sequence: TGTGCCAGCAGCCCTCAGGGTCGTGTCTACAATGAGCAGTTCTTC. This codes for CASSPQGRVYNEQFF.